What follows are 8 T cell receptor beta chains derived from one specimen sequenced in a study of blood T cells in healthy people across ages. A second PCR of roughly 7 to 11 cycles used a sample-barcoded 5' primer and a J-beta primer mix. Via MiXCR, TCRdb re-called the 5' RACE reads, giving one row per CDR3 protein. The sample lists 950,000 to 1,200,000 distinct CDR3 sequences, under 40% occurring once. Sequencing input: blood. These receptors all stem from a man aged 18 to 35 in good health.

Comments on this clonotype: A much larger clone differs by one base, so this may be a read error. V and J are TRBV12-3 or TRBV12-4 and TRBJ2-3; unclear D gene. CDR3 length: 14 residues. V dropped 6 bases and J dropped 0 bases, with 10 bases sitting between them. The CDR3 DNA sequence: TGTGCCAGCAGGCTCAGTGCTAGCACAGATACGCAGTATTTT. Its protein is CASRLSASTDTQYF.

This clonotype was observed once. J is TRBJ2-5 and V is TRBV27; D unresolved. The V gene's germline CDR1 is MNHEY and CDR2 SMNVEV (reference sequence). There are 13 residues in the CDR3. V lost 3 bases and J lost 4, with 9 bases in between. The CDR3 DNA reads as TGTGCCAGCAGTTTCCTCCCCCCAGAGACCCAGTACTTC. Encoded protein: CASSFLPPETQYF.

This chain joins TRBV12-3 or TRBV12-4 and TRBJ1-2; no clear D gene. V was cut by 4 bases and J by 6 bases, with 15 bases left in between. The CDR3 loop spans 14 amino acids. This CDR3 is CASSSRGGRDGYTF. CDR3 nucleotides: TGTGCCAGCAGTTCTCGCGGAGGGCGGGATGGCTACACCTTC.

The V and J genes are TRBV27 and TRBJ1-2; 10 bases align to TRBD1. Looked up from germline, CDR1 is MNHEY and CDR2 is SMNVEV (reference sequence). The CDR3 sequence is 15 residues long. The V segment lost 2 bases and the J segment 8 bases; nucleotides outside the gene matches: 8. CDR3 in DNA: TGTGCCAGCAGTTTAGAACCTGACAGGGGGCAGGGCTACACCTTC. It specifies CASSLEPDRGQGYTF.

About this clonotype itself: An end of the junction does not agree with germline; a read error may underlie this. This rearrangement joins TRBV7-2 to TRBJ2-3; D is perhaps TRBD1 or TRBD2 (6 bases each). Germline CDR1 is SGHTA and CDR2 is FQGNSA. The CDR3 is 15 amino acids. The CDR3 nucleotides read TGTGCCAACAGCTTAGATAACGGGGGCGCAGATACGCAGTATTTT. This gives the protein CANSLDNGGADTQYF.

There are a few counts of this clonotype. This chain joins TRBV10-3 and TRBJ1-1; weak D call: TRBD1 (5 bases). The CDR3 consists of 15 residues. Germline CDR1 reads ENHRY; CDR2 reads SYGVKD. The ends were cut back, 6 bases at V and 0 bases at J, with 14 bases in the middle. The CDR3, as DNA: TGTGCCATCAGCCCGGGGCTCGAGATGAACACTGAAGCTTTCTTT. This gives the protein CAISPGLEMNTEAFF.

This chain uses TRBV15 with TRBJ2-1, with 8 bases aligning to TRBD1. In germline, CDR1 is LNHNV, CDR2 YYDKDF (reference sequence). The CDR3 length is 14 residues. Trimming took 5 bases from V and 5 from J; bases not matched to a gene: 5. The CDR3 DNA reads TGTGCCACCAGCGGGGACAGGAGTCACAATGAGCAGTTCTTC. This codes for CATSGDRSHNEQFF. Full variable domain (missing parts from reference TRBV15 and TRBJ2-1): DAMVIQNPRYQVTQFGKPVTLSCSQTLNHNVMYWYQQKSSQAPKLLFHYYDKDFNNEADTPDNFQSRRPNTSFCFLDIRSPGLGDTAMYLCATSGDRSHNEQFFGPGTRLTVL.

This clonotype was detected only a few times. This may come from a read error, since a much larger clone is one base off. This chain uses TRBV27 with TRBJ2-7; TRBD1 might be the D (6 bases). CDR1 and CDR2 from the germline V gene are MNHEY and SMNVEV (reference sequence). V was clipped by 6 bases and J by 5 bases, with 11 bases between them. There are 12 residues in the CDR3. CDR3 nucleotide sequence: TGTGCCAGCAGGTTAGGGGGAGACGAGCAGTACTTC. This encodes CASRLGGDEQYF.